This T cell receptor (beta chain) was captured by sequencing in a study of shared clonotypes between healthy human individuals. CD45RO negativity and positive selection for CCR7 defined naive CD8 cells, a population that excluded terminally differentiated effector memory CD45RA+ cells. The table came from immunoSEQ multiplex PCR; TCRdb's copy has only in-frame clones and leaves some out. The repertoire holds about 580,000 clones, with roughly 98% as singletons. V trimming: 4 bases; J trimming: 3 bases; junction bases outside the gene matches: 4. In germline, CDR1 is SGHKS, CDR2 YYEKEE (reference sequence). The CDR3 runs to 14 residues.

The source of this sequence is a young man in good health. Sequencing was done on a sample of naive CD8+ T cells sorted from blood. This chain links TRBV5-5 with TRBJ2-7; TRBD1 agrees at 10 bases. Here the CDR3 reads CASSPGTGDYEQYF. In DNA form, the CDR3 reads TGTGCCAGCAGCCCCGGGACAGGGGACTACGAGCAGTACTTC.